This T cell receptor beta chain was sequenced during a study of blood T cell repertoires in COVID-19. Whole-study context: Samples representing acute and convalescent COVID-19 were sourced from the United States, Italy and Spain. PBMCs, B-cell-depleted T cells, or T cells were the source of the cDNA or gDNA that made up the material.

How the authors handled the data: It was from reference gene primer amplification that nucleated cell counts were estimated. Only in-frame clones appear in the TCRdb table, and some are missing; sequencing was by immunoSEQ multiplex PCR. V, J and clone size derive from that table, while D and trimming were established from the DNA sequence. The sample includes about 400,000 clones, roughly 85% of them seen just once. The CDR3 extends over 17 amino acids. V dropped 4 bases and J dropped 9; count of bases not matched to a gene: 11. Looked up from germline, CDR1 is KGHDR and CDR2 is SFDVKD. This TCR derives from a woman aged 30 to 39 with active or convalescent COVID-19. Sequencing used peripheral blood. J is TRBJ2-1 and V is TRBV24-1; 13 bases fit TRBD2. This CDR3 is CATSDSRTSGSFREQFF. In DNA form, the CDR3 reads TGTGCCACCAGTGACTCCCGGACTAGCGGGAGTTTCCGTGAGCAGTTCTTC.